The 3 T cell receptor beta chains below were found in one sample sequenced in a study of cytomegalovirus exposure and HLA in healthy donors. Primers included in the PCR were 60 Vbeta and 13 Jbeta primers. The method was immunoSEQ multiplex PCR; TCRdb's version includes in-frame clones alone and lacks a portion of them. The sample includes around 150,000 clones, 75% to 80% of them seen just once. The sequenced sample was PBMCs. These TCRs come from a man aged 30-40 years in good health and CMV-seronegative.

The chain recombines TRBV28 with TRBJ2-1, with 9 bases that match TRBD2. Per the germline V gene, CDR1 is MDHEN and CDR2 is SYDVKM. This CDR3 has 15 residues. The ends lost 5 bases at V and 8 bases at J; junction bases unmatched: 10. Here the CDR3 reads CASSPRGGRADEQFF. The CDR3 nucleotides are TGTGCCAGCAGTCCCAGGGGCGGGAGGGCCGATGAGCAGTTCTTC.

V gene TRBV4-2 combines with J gene TRBJ2-1, with 9 bases aligning to TRBD2. The CDR3 extends over 15 amino acids. Germline V gene lookup returns CDR1 LGHNA and CDR2 YNFKEQ. After removal of 2 bases from V and 3 bases from J, the junction contained 2 bases not matched to a gene. The CDR3 DNA reads as TGTGCCAGCAGCCAACTAGCGGGACTCTACAATGAGCAGTTCTTC. As protein: CASSQLAGLYNEQFF.

The chain carries TRBV7-6 and TRBJ2-2; the D gene is possibly TRBD1 (5 bases). Germline assignment: CDR1 SGHVS and CDR2 FNYEAQ. The germline V and J ends were trimmed by 5 bases and 3 bases, with 13 bases remaining between them. The CDR3 sequence is 15 residues long. The CDR3 coding sequence is TGTGCCAGCAGCGCCGAGACAGAGGACACCGGGGAGCTGTTTTTT. Its protein product is CASSAETEDTGELFF.